The following is a T cell receptor (beta chain) sequence with its context. Germline is not matched at one junction end, which may reflect a read error. There are 15 residues in the CDR3. The germline V gene encodes CDR1 MNHNY and CDR2 SVGAGI (reference sequence). The sample is drawn from a study of blood T cells in healthy people across ages. Using a J-beta primer mix together with a sample-barcoded 5' primer, a second PCR was run for roughly 6 to 11 cycles. MiXCR, run by TCRdb on the 5' RACE reads, gives a single entry per CDR3 protein. The data contain 1 million or so distinct CDR3 sequences, about 25% of them singletons. This same sample was also taken into another study, of T cells of mothers and their children. That publication notes: Every mother supplied over 8.5 million TCR beta CDR3 reads and every child around 3 million.

V is TRBV6-6 and J is TRBJ2-7; D is perhaps TRBD2 (6 bases). The sample was blood. This clonotype originated in a girl aged 2-9 years in good health. The CDR3 DNA reads as TGTGCCAGCAGTTACCCTCTAGCGACCACCTACGAGCGGTACTTC. This sequence encodes CASSYPLATTYERYF.